This is a list of T cell receptor beta chains from one sample in a study of naive and memory T cell subsets. Each CDR3 protein gets one entry after TCRdb re-called the UMI-ligation and nested PCR reads with MiXCR. The sample gives about 82,000 distinct CDR3 sequences, 9% of which show up once; around 1.3% is in the top ten. The sequenced sample consisted of naive CD8+ T cells from blood. These receptors all stem from a human donor in good health. The conserved cysteine and the conserved F or W are not part of the CDR3 here. Clone size, where shown, is once, few, many, or a class for clones that have expanded.

abundance	v_gene	j_gene	CDR3aa
-	TRBV12-3/TRBV12-4	TRBJ1-3	ASTPGGGSGNTIY
many	TRBV7-9	TRBJ2-1	ASSRNSGTRSYNEQF
many	TRBV28	TRBJ2-1	ASSLDNEQF
many	TRBV6-2/TRBV6-3	TRBJ2-7	ASSYSRSYEQY
many	TRBV13	TRBJ2-7	ASSTNDREISSYEQY
-	TRBV7-2	TRBJ2-3	ASSRDFTDTQY
few	TRBV5-5	TRBJ2-2	ASGEWEGLHTGELF
-	TRBV5-5	TRBJ2-3	ASSLEGGIGRAEDTQY
many	TRBV4-1	TRBJ1-5	ASSQGNQPQH
-	TRBV6-5	TRBJ2-3	ASSYSKGDTQY
few	TRBV11-1	TRBJ2-3	ASSQQLAGAADTQY
many	TRBV6-5	TRBJ1-1	ASSWQGELNTEAF
few	TRBV29-1	TRBJ2-1	SVDLVSYNEQF
-	TRBV20-1	TRBJ2-3	SAREAMDRDSTDTQY
many	TRBV2	TRBJ1-2	ASRKQGAHGYT
-	TRBV4-1	TRBJ2-5	ASSRPGIQETQY
few	TRBV14	TRBJ2-2	ASSHTGAGGELF
many	TRBV9	TRBJ1-2	ASSPRTGTYGYT
-	TRBV4-1	TRBJ2-2	ATTDRGLGTGELF
-	TRBV7-8	TRBJ2-1	ASSLEVFGRDRANNEQF
few	TRBV29-1	TRBJ2-7	SAYRGPGEQY
many	TRBV20-1	TRBJ1-1	SARDIQRFEQNTEAF
once	TRBV27	TRBJ2-2	ASSFGGAGELF
few	TRBV12-5	TRBJ1-6	ASGLDSRNSPLH
-	TRBV5-1	TRBJ2-4	ASSEYTGNIQY
-	TRBV7-9	TRBJ2-7	ASGGTRPYEQY
many	TRBV20-1	TRBJ2-5	SAIPLTGPQETQY
few	TRBV3-1	TRBJ2-1	ASSQGDSGHNEQF
-	TRBV6-6	TRBJ1-1	ASKGAANTEAF
many	TRBV20-1	TRBJ1-5	SAEAYGTENQPQH
many	TRBV27	TRBJ1-2	ASSSGTGILYGYT